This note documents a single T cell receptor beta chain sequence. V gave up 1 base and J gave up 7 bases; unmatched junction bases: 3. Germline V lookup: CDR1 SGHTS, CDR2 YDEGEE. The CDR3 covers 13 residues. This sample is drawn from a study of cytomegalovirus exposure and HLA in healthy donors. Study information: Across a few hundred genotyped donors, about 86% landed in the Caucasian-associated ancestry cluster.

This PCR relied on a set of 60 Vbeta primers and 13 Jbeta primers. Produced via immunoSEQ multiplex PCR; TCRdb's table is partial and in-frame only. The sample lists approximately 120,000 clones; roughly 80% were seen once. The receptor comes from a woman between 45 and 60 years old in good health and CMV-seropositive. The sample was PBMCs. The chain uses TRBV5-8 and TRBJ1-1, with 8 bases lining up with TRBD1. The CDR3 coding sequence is TGTGCCAGCAGCTTGCAGGGGGCTGATGAAGCTTTCTTT. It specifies CASSLQGADEAFF.